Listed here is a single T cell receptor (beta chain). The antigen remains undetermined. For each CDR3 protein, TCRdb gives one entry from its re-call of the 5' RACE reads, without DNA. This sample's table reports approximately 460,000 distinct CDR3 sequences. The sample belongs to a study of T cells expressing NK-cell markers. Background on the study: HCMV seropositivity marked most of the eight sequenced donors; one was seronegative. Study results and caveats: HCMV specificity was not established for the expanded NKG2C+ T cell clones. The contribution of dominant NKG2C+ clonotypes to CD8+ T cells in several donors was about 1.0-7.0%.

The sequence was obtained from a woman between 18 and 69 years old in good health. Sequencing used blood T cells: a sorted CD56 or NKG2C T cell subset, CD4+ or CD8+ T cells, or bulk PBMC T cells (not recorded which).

CDR3 sequence reads: CATGQGLNEQFF. The chain employs TRBV24-1 and TRBJ2-1; the TRBD1 assignment by TCRdb is unverifiable without DNA. The CDR3 covers 12 residues. Per the germline V gene, CDR1 is KGHDR and CDR2 is SFDVKD.